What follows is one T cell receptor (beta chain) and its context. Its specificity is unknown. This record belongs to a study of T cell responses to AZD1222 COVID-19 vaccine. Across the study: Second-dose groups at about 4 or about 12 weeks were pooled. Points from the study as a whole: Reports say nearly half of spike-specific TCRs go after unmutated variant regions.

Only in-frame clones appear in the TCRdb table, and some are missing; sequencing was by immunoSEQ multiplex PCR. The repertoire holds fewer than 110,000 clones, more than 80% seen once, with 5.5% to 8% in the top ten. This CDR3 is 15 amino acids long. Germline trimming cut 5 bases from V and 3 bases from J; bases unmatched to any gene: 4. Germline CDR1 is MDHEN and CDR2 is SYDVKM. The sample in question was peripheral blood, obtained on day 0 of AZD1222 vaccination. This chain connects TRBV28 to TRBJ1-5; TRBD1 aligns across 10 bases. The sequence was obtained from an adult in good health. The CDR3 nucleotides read TGTGCCAGCAGTGGGACAGGGGCTAACAATCAGCCCCAGCATTTT. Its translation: CASSGTGANNQPQHF.